This entry lists 30 T cell receptor beta chains sequenced from one sample in a study of blood T cell repertoires in COVID-19. The assay was immunoSEQ multiplex PCR, and TCRdb's table has in-frame clones only and misses some. Of around 220,000 clones detected, about 90% appear once; the ten largest clones hold approximately 2%. The sample consisted of PBMCs or T cells enriched from blood (not recorded which). The receptors come from a woman aged 18-29 years who had recovered from COVID-19.

The chain uses TRBV2 and TRBJ2-3; 10 nucleotides match TRBD1. The ends lost 2 bases at V and 3 bases at J; junction bases unmatched: 5. CDR1 and CDR2 (germline): SNHLY, FYNNEI. This CDR3 has 16 amino acids. The CDR3 DNA reads as TGTGCCAGCAGTGAATCTGGACAGGGGGGGACAGATACGCAGTATTTT. This codes for CASSESGQGGTDTQYF.

Written as DNA, the CDR3 is TGTGCCAGCAGCTTAGGGGGCAGCTATGGCTACACCTTC. As protein: CASSLGGSYGYTF. The V gene is TRBV7-9, the J gene TRBJ1-2; the D gene is possibly TRBD1 (5 bases). This CDR3 is built from 13 residues. Trimming removed 1 base at V and 4 bases at J, with 7 bases between. Germline V CDR1 and CDR2: SEHNR, FQNEAQ (reference sequence).

This clone was seen once. V is TRBV29-1 and J is TRBJ2-3; D is uncertain. Germline V gene sequence: CDR1 SQVTM, CDR2 ANQGSEA. The CDR3 is 14 residues long. V lost 4 bases and J lost 3, with 14 bases in between. The CDR3 region is CSVGHRVVTDTQYF. The CDR3 DNA reads as TGCAGCGTTGGTCACCGGGTAGTAACAGATACGCAGTATTTT.

This chain uses TRBV3-1 (or the pseudogene TRBV3-2) with TRBJ1-6; perhaps TRBD1 as D (5 bases). The CDR3 spans 15 residues. Trimming left V 4 bases short and J 4 bases short, with 11 bases between. Germline-derived CDR1 and CDR2 are LGHDT and YNNKEL (reference sequence). Here the CDR3 DNA reads TGTGCCAGCAGCCCAGGAGGGGAATATAATTCACCCCTCCACTTT. Its translation is CASSPGGEYNSPLHF.

The chain employs TRBV6-5 and TRBJ2-3; D gene uncertain. This CDR3 comprises 13 residues. Trimming left V 0 bases short and J 10 bases short, with 11 bases between. Germline-derived CDR1 and CDR2 are MNHEY and SVGAGI. This chain's CDR3 is CASSYSYLWPQYF. In DNA, the CDR3 is TGTGCCAGCAGTTACTCGTATCTTTGGCCGCAGTATTTT.

The V gene is TRBV10-3, the J gene TRBJ2-4; D is uncertain. The CDR3 spans 16 residues. V lost 6 bases, J lost 3 bases, and 18 bases lay in between. Germline lookup yields CDR1 ENHRY and CDR2 SYGVKD. Here the CDR3 reads CAISNPESTSKNIQYF. The CDR3 DNA follows: TGTGCCATCAGCAATCCTGAGTCTACGAGCAAAAACATTCAGTACTTC.

The chain joins TRBV7-2 to TRBJ2-3; D might be TRBD1 (6 bases). The CDR3 sequence is 15 residues long. Germline V lookup: CDR1 SGHTA, CDR2 FQGNSA. The germline V and J ends were trimmed by 2 bases and 0 bases, with 9 bases remaining between them. In DNA form, the CDR3 reads TGTGCCAGCAGCTTATTTCAGGGGAGCACAGATACGCAGTATTTT. Its translation: CASSLFQGSTDTQYF. Complete variable domain (other parts from reference TRBV7-2 and TRBJ2-3): GAGVSQSPSNKVTEKGKDVELRCDPISGHTALYWYRQSLGQGLEFLIYFQGNSAPDKSGLPSDRFSAERTGGSVSTLTIQRTQQEDSAVYLCASSLFQGSTDTQYFGPGTRLTVL.

The chain is built from TRBV5-1 and TRBJ2-3; 14 nucleotides align to TRBD2. The CDR3 loop spans 17 amino acids. Germline V CDR1 and CDR2: SGHRS, YFSETQ. With V trimmed by 4 bases and J by 2 bases, 6 bases remained unmatched. The CDR3 is CASSRLAGGPSTDTQYF. In DNA, the CDR3 is TGCGCCAGCAGCCGACTAGCGGGAGGGCCCTCCACAGATACGCAGTATTTT.

V usage is TRBV27 and J usage is TRBJ2-7, with 10 nucleotides matching TRBD1. The V and J ends lost 4 bases and 1 base, in that order; junction bases with no gene match: 7. CDR1 and CDR2 (germline): MNHEY, SMNVEV (reference sequence). CDR3 size: 16 residues. CDR3 protein: CASSWGRGQGSYEQYF. DNA of the CDR3: TGTGCCAGCAGTTGGGGTCGGGGACAGGGGTCCTACGAGCAGTACTTC.

The chain is built from TRBV11-2 and TRBJ1-4; 9 positions match TRBD1. This CDR3 contains 18 residues. With 5 bases clipped from V and 3 bases from J, the junction kept 13 bases outside the gene matches. CDR1 and CDR2 from the germline V gene are SGHAT and FQNNGV. The CDR3 DNA reads as TGTGCCAGCAGCGCCGGGACAGGGCTTGGCTGGGCTAATGAAAAACTGTTTTTT. Its protein product is CASSAGTGLGWANEKLFF.

This chain joins TRBV28 and TRBJ2-7, with a tentative D call TRBD1 (8 bases). The CDR3 runs 15 residues. V was trimmed by 7 bases and J by 4 bases, leaving 20 bases between them. Germline V gives CDR1 MDHEN, CDR2 SYDVKM. CDR3 coding DNA: TGTGCCAGCAACCTCTACACAGGGGGGGGATACGAGCAGTACTTC. Amino acid sequence: CASNLYTGGGYEQYF.

The V call is TRBV5-6, the J call TRBJ1-4, with D perhaps TRBD1 (5 bases). CDR1 and CDR2 from the germline V gene are SGHDT and YYEEEE. Trimming stripped 4 bases from V and 7 bases from J, with 17 bases between. This CDR3 is built from 15 residues. CDR3 in amino acids: CASSTPAREGEKLFF. As DNA, the CDR3 is TGTGCCAGCAGCACCCCCGCCAGGGAGGGTGAAAAACTGTTTTTT.

This clone was seen only once. This chain uses TRBV18 with TRBJ1-1, with 9 bases that match TRBD1. The V and J ends lost 8 bases and 8 bases, in that order; junction bases with no gene match: 9. This CDR3 spans 13 amino acids. Germline assignment: CDR1 KGHSH and CDR2 LQKENI. CDR3 loop: CASTDTGGGEAFF. Written as DNA, the CDR3 is TGTGCCAGCACGGATACAGGGGGCGGGGAAGCTTTCTTT. The variable domain in full, completed from reference TRBV18 and TRBJ1-1, reads NAGVMQNPRHLVRRRGQEARLRCSPMKGHSHVYWYRQLPEEGLKFMVYLQKENIIDESGMPKERFSAEFPKEGPSILRIQQVVRGDSAAYFCASTDTGGGEAFFGQGTRLTVV.

The CDR3 DNA reads as TGTGCCAGTCTCCGAGGACAGGGGGGACATGGCAATCAGCCCCAGCATTTT. Amino acids: CASLRGQGGHGNQPQHF. The chain couples TRBV19 to TRBJ1-5; 10 bases map to TRBD1. V lost 8 bases and J lost 2; bases outside the gene matches: 12. CDR3 length equals 17 residues. Germline values: CDR1 LNHDA, CDR2 SQIVND (reference sequence).

The chain uses TRBV28 and TRBJ2-7; 9 bases line up with TRBD1. The germline V gene has CDR1 MDHEN and CDR2 SYDVKM. V lost 5 bases, J lost 5 bases, and 10 bases stayed unmatched. The length of the CDR3 is 15 residues. The CDR3 DNA reads TGTGCCAGCAGTCTGCCGGGACAGGGTTTCCACGAGCAGTACTTC. This codes for CASSLPGQGFHEQYF.

The rearrangement uses TRBV7-9 and TRBJ2-1; the D is unclear. V lost 10 bases and J lost 2, with 18 bases in between. Looked up from germline, CDR1 is SEHNR and CDR2 is FQNEAQ (reference sequence). This CDR3 has 15 residues. The CDR3 spells CAIPRLSSTYNEQFF. For the CDR3, the DNA is TGTGCCATCCCAAGACTCTCCAGTACCTACAATGAGCAGTTCTTC.

This clone was detected once. This chain connects TRBV6-2 or TRBV6-3 to TRBJ2-6; 12 bases match TRBD1. The CDR3 is made up of 18 amino acids. The trim removed 6 bases at V and 5 bases at J, leaving 11 bases unmatched. CDR1 is MNHEY, CDR2 SVGEGT, per germline. The CDR3 nucleotides are TGTGCCAGCAGACCTCCGGGACAGGGGGCAGGATGGGCCAACGTCCTGACTTTC. Its translation is CASRPPGQGAGWANVLTF.

The chain couples TRBV19 to TRBJ1-5, with a possible D match to TRBD1 (6 bases). The V end was cut by 3 bases, the J end by 0 bases, with 12 bases between. Germline V lookup: CDR1 LNHDA, CDR2 SQIVND (reference sequence). CDR3 length: 16 amino acids. The chain's CDR3 is CASSMTGTYSNQPQHF. In nucleotides, the CDR3 is TGTGCCAGTAGTATGACAGGAACCTATAGCAATCAGCCCCAGCATTTT.

This chain joins TRBV13 and TRBJ2-5; TRBD2 agrees at 8 bases. The CDR3 length is 18 residues. Germline CDR1 reads PRHDT; CDR2 reads FYEKMQ (reference sequence). The V and J ends lost 5 bases and 6 bases, in that order; junction bases with no gene match: 20. The CDR3 DNA is TGTGCCAGCAGCCCAACGCAGCCGGGACTAGATGGTCCTCAGACCCAGTACTTC. Encoded protein: CASSPTQPGLDGPQTQYF.

The table lists this clone with a count of one. The chain links TRBV4-1 to TRBJ2-1, with 10 bases aligning to TRBD2. J gave up 7 bases and V 2 bases, and 20 bases lay outside the gene matches. Germline V gene sequence: CDR1 MGHRA, CDR2 YSYEKL. CDR3 size: 20 residues. The CDR3 loop reads CASSQSGPPFPSGSSNEQFF. The CDR3 nucleotides read TGCGCCAGCAGCCAATCTGGGCCCCCGTTCCCTAGCGGGAGTAGTAATGAGCAGTTCTTC.

The chain has TRBV5-5 and TRBJ2-7, with D perhaps matching TRBD2 (6 bases). The germline gives CDR1 SGHKS, CDR2 YYEKEE (reference sequence). V lost 4 bases, J lost 4 bases, and 18 bases lay in between. The CDR3 has 15 amino acids. This chain's CDR3 is CASSQPGLEIYEQYF. As DNA, the CDR3 is TGTGCCAGCAGCCAACCGGGACTGGAGATATACGAGCAGTACTTC.

This rearrangement joins TRBV5-1 to TRBJ2-1; 7 nucleotides line up with TRBD2. V shed 8 bases, J shed 1 base, and the junction held 9 bases outside the gene matches. CDR3 length: 15 residues. The germline gives CDR1 SGHRS, CDR2 YFSETQ. This chain's CDR3 is CASTSSGISYNEQFF. The CDR3, as DNA: TGCGCCAGTACCTCAAGCGGGATTTCCTACAATGAGCAGTTCTTC.

In the case of this clone: This sample includes further DNA sequences coding for the same CDR3. The V call is TRBV5-1, the J call TRBJ2-5, with D possibly TRBD1 on 6 matching bases. The V end lost 4 bases, the J end lost 2 bases, and 9 bases lay between the germline ends. The germline CDR1 and CDR2 sequences are SGHRS and YFSETQ. The CDR3 is made up of 13 amino acids. CDR3 coding DNA: TGCGCCAGCAGCCCTGGACAGCAAGAGACCCAGTACTTC. The encoded protein is CASSPGQQETQYF.

This chain connects TRBV19 to TRBJ1-3; D is perhaps TRBD1 (6 bases). V was cut by 6 bases and J by 0 bases, with 18 bases left in between. The CDR3 extends over 17 amino acids. The germline V gene has CDR1 LNHDA and CDR2 SQIVND (reference sequence). CDR3 amino acids: CASRTLTGLGSGNTIYF. The CDR3 DNA reads as TGTGCCAGTAGAACTCTGACAGGACTGGGCTCTGGAAACACCATATATTTT.

This sequence joins TRBV9 and TRBJ1-2, with TRBD1 as a possible D gene (5 bases). The germline V gene encodes CDR1 SGDLS and CDR2 YYNGEE. Between the trimmed V and J ends, which lost 3 bases and 3 bases, there was a span of 15 bases. CDR3 length: 15 residues. In DNA form, the CDR3 reads TGTGCCAGCAGCGAGGGACTTCTGCGGGACTATGGCTACACCTTC. Protein sequence: CASSEGLLRDYGYTF. The complete variable domain, with remaining parts taken from reference TRBV9 and TRBJ1-2, reads DSGVTQTPKHLITATGQRVTLRCSPRSGDLSVYWYQQSLDQGLQFLIQYYNGEERAKGNILERFSAQQFPDLHSELNLSSLELGDSALYFCASSEGLLRDYGYTFGSGTRLTVV.

DNA for the CDR3: TGTGCCAGCAGTGAAGCGGGAGGTGAGCAGTTCTTC. This encodes CASSEAGGEQFF. The V call is TRBV2, the J call TRBJ2-1, with D perhaps TRBD2 (6 bases). This CDR3 has 12 residues. Germline V lookup: CDR1 SNHLY, CDR2 FYNNEI. The ends were cut back, 0 bases at V and 9 bases at J, with 6 bases in the middle.

This rearrangement joins TRBV28 to TRBJ1-2, with D hard to call. V dropped 2 bases and J dropped 8 bases, with 9 bases sitting between them. The CDR3 covers 12 residues. The V gene's germline CDR1 is MDHEN and CDR2 SYDVKM. The CDR3 protein is CASSLEVEGYTF. As DNA, the CDR3 is TGTGCCAGCAGTTTAGAGGTGGAGGGCTACACCTTC.

The chain recombines TRBV3-1 (or the pseudogene TRBV3-2) with TRBJ1-2; 8 positions match TRBD1. Germline-derived CDR1 and CDR2 are LGHDT and YNNKEL (reference sequence). This CDR3 is built from 15 residues. The V segment lost 2 bases and the J segment 6 bases; nucleotides outside the gene matches: 8. For the CDR3, the DNA is TGTGCCAGCAGCCAATCCAGGGGGCTTTCGGATGGCTACACCTTC. Residues: CASSQSRGLSDGYTF.

This chain uses TRBV18 with TRBJ2-2; 8 bases line up with TRBD1. The V segment lost 2 bases and the J segment 5 bases; nucleotides outside the gene matches: 4. CDR1 and CDR2 (germline): KGHSH, LQKENI. This CDR3 is built from 15 residues. The CDR3 protein is CASSPSTGVTGELFF. CDR3 bases: TGTGCCAGCTCACCATCGACAGGGGTGACCGGGGAGCTGTTTTTT.

This chain uses TRBV27 with TRBJ2-3; TRBD1 might be the D (6 bases). CDR3 length equals 15 residues. V was pared by 6 bases and J by 3 bases, with 16 bases between. Germline V lookup: CDR1 MNHEY, CDR2 SMNVEV (reference sequence). CDR3 sequence (DNA): TGTGCCAGCAGACTGGGTGGGGGCACTACAGATACGCAGTATTTT. Its protein is CASRLGGGTTDTQYF.